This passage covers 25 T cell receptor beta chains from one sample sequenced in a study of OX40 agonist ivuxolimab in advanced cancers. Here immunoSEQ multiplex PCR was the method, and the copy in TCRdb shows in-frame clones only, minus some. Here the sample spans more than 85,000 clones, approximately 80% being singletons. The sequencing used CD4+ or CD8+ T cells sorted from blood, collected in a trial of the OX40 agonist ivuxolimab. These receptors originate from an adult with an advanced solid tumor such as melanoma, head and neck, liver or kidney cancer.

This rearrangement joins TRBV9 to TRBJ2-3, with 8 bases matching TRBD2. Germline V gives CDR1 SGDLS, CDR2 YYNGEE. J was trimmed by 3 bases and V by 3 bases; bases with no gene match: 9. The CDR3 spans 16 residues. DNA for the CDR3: TGTGCCAGCAGCGAGGGGGAAGGACTAGCTACAGATACGCAGTATTTT. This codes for CASSEGEGLATDTQYF.

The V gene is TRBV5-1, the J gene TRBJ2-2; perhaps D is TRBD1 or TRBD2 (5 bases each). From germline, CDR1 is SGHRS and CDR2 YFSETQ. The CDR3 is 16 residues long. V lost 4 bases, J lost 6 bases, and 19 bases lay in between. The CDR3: CASSPLGPPNAGELFF. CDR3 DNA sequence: TGCGCCAGCAGCCCCCTGGGACCGCCGAATGCCGGGGAGCTGTTTTTT.

CDR3 nucleotides: TGTGCCAGCAGTCGGTCCAGGGTAACAAACGAGCAGTACTTC. Residues: CASSRSRVTNEQYF. J is TRBJ2-7 and V is TRBV11-1, with TRBD1 as a possible D gene (5 bases). The CDR3 spans 14 residues. CDR1 is SGHAT and CDR2 is FQDESV in the germline V gene (reference sequence). The V and J ends lost 6 bases and 5 bases respectively, with 17 bases between them.

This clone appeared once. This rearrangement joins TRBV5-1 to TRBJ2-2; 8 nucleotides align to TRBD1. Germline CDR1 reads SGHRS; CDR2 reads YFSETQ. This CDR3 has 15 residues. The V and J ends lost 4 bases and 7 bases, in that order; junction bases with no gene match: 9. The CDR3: CASSLGQGEGGELFF. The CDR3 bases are TGCGCCAGCAGCCTAGGACAGGGAGAAGGCGGGGAGCTGTTTTTT. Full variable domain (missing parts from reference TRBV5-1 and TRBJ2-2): KAGVTQTPRYLIKTRGQQVTLSCSPISGHRSVSWYQQTPGQGLQFLFEYFSETQRNKGNFPGRFSGRQFSNSRSEMNVSTLELGDSALYLCASSLGQGEGGELFFGEGSRLTVL.

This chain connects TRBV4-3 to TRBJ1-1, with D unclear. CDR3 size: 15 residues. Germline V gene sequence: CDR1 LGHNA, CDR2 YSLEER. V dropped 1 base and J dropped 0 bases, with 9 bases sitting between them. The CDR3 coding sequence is TGCGCCAGCAGCCAAGTCGGGGAGGTGAACACTGAAGCTTTCTTT. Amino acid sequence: CASSQVGEVNTEAFF.

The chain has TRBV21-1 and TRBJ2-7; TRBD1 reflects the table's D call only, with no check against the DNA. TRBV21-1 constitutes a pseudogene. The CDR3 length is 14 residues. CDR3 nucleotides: TGTGCCAGCATGGTCCGCAGGGGGCTCTACGAGCAGTACTTC. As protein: CASMVRRGLYEQYF.

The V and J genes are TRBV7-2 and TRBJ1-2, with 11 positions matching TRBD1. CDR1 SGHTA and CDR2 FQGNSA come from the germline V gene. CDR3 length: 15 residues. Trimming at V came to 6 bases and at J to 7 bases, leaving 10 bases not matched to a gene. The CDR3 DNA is TGTGCCAGCAGATCCGGACAGGGGGCATATCTTGGCTACACCTTC. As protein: CASRSGQGAYLGYTF.

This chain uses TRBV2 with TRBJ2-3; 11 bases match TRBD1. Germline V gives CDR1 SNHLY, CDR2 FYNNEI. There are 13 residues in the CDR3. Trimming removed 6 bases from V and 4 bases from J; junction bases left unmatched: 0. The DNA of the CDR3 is TGTGCCAGCAGGGGACAGGGGGCAGATACGCAGTATTTT. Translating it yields CASRGQGADTQYF.

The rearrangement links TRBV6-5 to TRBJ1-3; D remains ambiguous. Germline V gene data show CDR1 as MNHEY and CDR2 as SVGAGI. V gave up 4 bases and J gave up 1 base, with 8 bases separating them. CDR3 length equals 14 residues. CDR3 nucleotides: TGTGCCAGCAGTTCTCCGGTTTCTGGAAACACCATATATTTT. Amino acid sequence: CASSSPVSGNTIYF.

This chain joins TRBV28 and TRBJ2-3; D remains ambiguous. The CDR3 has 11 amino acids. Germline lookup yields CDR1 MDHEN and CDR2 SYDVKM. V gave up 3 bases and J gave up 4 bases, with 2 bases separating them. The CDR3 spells CASSLADTQYF. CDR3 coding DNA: TGTGCCAGCAGTTTGGCAGATACGCAGTATTTT.

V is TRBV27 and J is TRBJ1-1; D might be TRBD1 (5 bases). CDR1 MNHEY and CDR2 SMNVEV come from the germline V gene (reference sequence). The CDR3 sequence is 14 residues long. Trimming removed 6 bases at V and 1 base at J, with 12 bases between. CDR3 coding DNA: TGTGCCAGCAGGGGGAAGGGGTGGAACACTGAAGCTTTCTTT. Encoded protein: CASRGKGWNTEAFF.

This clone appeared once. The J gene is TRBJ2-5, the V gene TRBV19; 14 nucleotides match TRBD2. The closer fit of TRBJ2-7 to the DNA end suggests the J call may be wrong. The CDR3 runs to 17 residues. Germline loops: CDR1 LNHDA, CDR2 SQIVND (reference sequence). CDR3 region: CASSRAGLAGVYYEQYF. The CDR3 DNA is TGTGCCAGTAGTCGAGCGGGACTAGCGGGAGTATACTACGAGCAGTACTTC.

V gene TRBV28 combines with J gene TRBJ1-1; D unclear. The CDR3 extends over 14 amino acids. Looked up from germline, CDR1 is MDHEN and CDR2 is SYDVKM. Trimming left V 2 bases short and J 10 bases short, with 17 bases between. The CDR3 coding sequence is TGTGCCAGCAGTTTACCCGGTAGAGTAATGGGAGCTTTCTTT. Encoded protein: CASSLPGRVMGAFF.

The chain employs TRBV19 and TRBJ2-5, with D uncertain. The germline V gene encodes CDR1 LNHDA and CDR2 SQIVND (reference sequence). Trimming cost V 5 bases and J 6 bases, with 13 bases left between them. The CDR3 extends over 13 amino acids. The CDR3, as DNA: TGTGCCAGTAGTGCCGGGTTGGGAAAGACCCAGTACTTC. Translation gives CASSAGLGKTQYF. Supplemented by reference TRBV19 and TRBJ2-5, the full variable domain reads DGGITQSPKYLFRKEGQNVTLSCEQNLNHDAMYWYRQDPGQGLRLIYYSQIVNDFQKGDIAEGYSVSREKKESFPLTVTSAQKNPTAFYLCASSAGLGKTQYFGPGTRLLVL.

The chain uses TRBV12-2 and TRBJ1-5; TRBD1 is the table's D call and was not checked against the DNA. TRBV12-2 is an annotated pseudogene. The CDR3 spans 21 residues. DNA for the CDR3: TGTGCAAGTCGCTTTCCCAGGGACAGTCCCACGTGGACCTATAGCAATCAGCCCCAGCATTTT. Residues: CASRFPRDSPTWTYSNQPQHF.

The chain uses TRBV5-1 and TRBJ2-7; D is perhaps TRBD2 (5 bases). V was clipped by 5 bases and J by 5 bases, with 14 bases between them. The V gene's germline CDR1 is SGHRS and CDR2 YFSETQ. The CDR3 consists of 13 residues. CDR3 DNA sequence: TGCGCCAGCAGTCCCCAGGAGGATGACGAGCAGTACTTC. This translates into CASSPQEDDEQYF. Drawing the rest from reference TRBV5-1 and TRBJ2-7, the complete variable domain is KAGVTQTPRYLIKTRGQQVTLSCSPISGHRSVSWYQQTPGQGLQFLFEYFSETQRNKGNFPGRFSGRQFSNSRSEMNVSTLELGDSALYLCASSPQEDDEQYFGPGTRLTVT.

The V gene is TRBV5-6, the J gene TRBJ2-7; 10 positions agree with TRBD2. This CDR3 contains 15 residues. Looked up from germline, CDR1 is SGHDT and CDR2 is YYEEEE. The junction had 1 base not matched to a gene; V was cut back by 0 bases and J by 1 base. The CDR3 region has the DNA TGTGCCAGCAGCTTGGTTAGCGGGGGGTCCTACGAGCAGTACTTC. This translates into CASSLVSGGSYEQYF.

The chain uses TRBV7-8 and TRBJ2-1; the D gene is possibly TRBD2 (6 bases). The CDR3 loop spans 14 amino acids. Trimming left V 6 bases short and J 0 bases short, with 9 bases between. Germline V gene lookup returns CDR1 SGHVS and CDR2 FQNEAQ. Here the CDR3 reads CASRGRDSYNEQFF. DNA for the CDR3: TGTGCCAGCAGGGGGCGGGACTCCTACAATGAGCAGTTCTTC.

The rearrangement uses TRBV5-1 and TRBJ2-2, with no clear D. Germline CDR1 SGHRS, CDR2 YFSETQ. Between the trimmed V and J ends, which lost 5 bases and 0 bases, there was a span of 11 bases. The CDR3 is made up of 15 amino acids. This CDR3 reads CASSYPSTNTGELFF. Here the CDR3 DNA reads TGCGCCAGCAGTTACCCAAGCACGAACACCGGGGAGCTGTTTTTT.

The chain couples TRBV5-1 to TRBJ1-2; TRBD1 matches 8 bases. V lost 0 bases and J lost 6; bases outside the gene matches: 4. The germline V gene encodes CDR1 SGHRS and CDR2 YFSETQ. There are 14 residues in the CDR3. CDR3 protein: CASSLDGQGDGYTF. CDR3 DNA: TGCGCCAGCAGCTTGGACGGACAGGGTGATGGCTACACCTTC.

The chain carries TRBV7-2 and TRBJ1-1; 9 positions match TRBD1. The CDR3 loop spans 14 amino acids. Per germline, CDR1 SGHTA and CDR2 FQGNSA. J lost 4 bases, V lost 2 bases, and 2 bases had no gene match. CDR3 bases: TGTGCCAGCAGCTTACTACAGGGGGCCACTGAAGCTTTCTTT. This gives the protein CASSLLQGATEAFF.

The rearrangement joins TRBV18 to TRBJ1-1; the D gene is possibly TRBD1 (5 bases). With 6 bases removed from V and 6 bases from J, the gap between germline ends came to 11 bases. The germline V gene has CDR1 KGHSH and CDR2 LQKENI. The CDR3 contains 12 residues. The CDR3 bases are TGTGCCAGCTCCCTGACAGAAGCTGAAGCTTTCTTT. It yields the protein CASSLTEAEAFF.

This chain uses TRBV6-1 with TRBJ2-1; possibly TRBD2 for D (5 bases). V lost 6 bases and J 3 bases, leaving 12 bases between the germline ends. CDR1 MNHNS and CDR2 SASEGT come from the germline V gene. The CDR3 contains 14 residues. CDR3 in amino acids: CASSRDPNYNEQFF. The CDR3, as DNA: TGTGCCAGCAGCCGGGATCCCAACTACAATGAGCAGTTCTTC.

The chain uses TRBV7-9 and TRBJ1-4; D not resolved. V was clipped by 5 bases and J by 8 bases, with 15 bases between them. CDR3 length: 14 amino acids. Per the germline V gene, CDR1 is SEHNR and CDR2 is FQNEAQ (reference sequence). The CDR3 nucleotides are TGTGCCAGCAGCACTAATCTGGGTCGGGAAAAACTGTTTTTT. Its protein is CASSTNLGREKLFF.

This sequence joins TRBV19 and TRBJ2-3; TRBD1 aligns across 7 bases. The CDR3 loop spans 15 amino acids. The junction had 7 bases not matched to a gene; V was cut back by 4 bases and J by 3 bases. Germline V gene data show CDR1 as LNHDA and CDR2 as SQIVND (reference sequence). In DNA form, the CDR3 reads TGTGCCAGTAGTAGGGGACAGCCGAGAACAGATACGCAGTATTTT. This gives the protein CASSRGQPRTDTQYF.